One sample yielded the 29 T cell receptor beta chains listed below, sequenced in a study of shared clonotypes between healthy human individuals. Sequencing was performed with immunoSEQ multiplex PCR; in TCRdb, only in-frame clones are kept and a portion is missing. Of approximately 2.5 million clones listed, 90% to 95% are singletons. The sequenced sample was naive CD4+ T cells sorted from blood. Subset specified: CD45RA+ positively selected. All receptors derive from a man younger than 30 in good health.

The chain joins TRBV5-6 to TRBJ1-2, with D hard to call. V gave up 2 bases and J gave up 0 bases, with 11 bases separating them. Germline loops: CDR1 SGHDT, CDR2 YYEEEE. The CDR3 runs to 15 residues. CDR3 protein: CASSLYEGTNYGYTF. The CDR3 region has the DNA TGTGCCAGCAGCTTATATGAGGGTACTAACTATGGCTACACCTTC.

The chain combines TRBV6-5 with TRBJ2-2, with TRBD1 matching over 10 bases. With 5 bases clipped from V and 3 bases from J, the junction kept 3 bases outside the gene matches. This CDR3 is built from 15 residues. The germline CDR1 and CDR2 sequences are MNHEY and SVGAGI. The CDR3 DNA is TGTGCCAGCAGTCTCGGGACAGGGGACACCGGGGAGCTGTTTTTT. Translating gives CASSLGTGDTGELFF.

V gene TRBV9 combines with J gene TRBJ2-7; 7 bases match TRBD1. Germline assignment: CDR1 SGDLS and CDR2 YYNGEE. V trimming: 3 bases; J trimming: 3 bases; junction bases outside the gene matches: 6. The CDR3 is 14 residues long. Written as DNA, the CDR3 is TGTGCCAGCAGCGGGCTAGGGGACAGCTACGAGCAGTACTTC. Protein product: CASSGLGDSYEQYF.

The V gene is TRBV5-1, the J gene TRBJ2-1; TRBD1 matches at 9 bases. J lost 9 bases, V lost 4 bases, and 5 bases had no gene match. This CDR3 region has 13 residues. Looked up from germline, CDR1 is SGHRS and CDR2 is YFSETQ. In DNA form, the CDR3 reads TGCGCCAGCAGCGGGACAGGGTACCTTGAGCAGTTCTTC. Amino acids: CASSGTGYLEQFF.

The chain carries TRBV7-9 and TRBJ2-2, with TRBD2 identical over 8 bases. Germline V gene lookup returns CDR1 SEHNR and CDR2 FQNEAQ (reference sequence). This CDR3 has 16 amino acids. J gave up 1 base and V 2 bases, and 3 bases lay outside the gene matches. CDR3 coding DNA: TGTGCCAGCAGCTTATTAGCGGGGCTGAACACCGGGGAGCTGTTTTTT. Translating gives CASSLLAGLNTGELFF.

The CDR3 region is CARSQLATPHSYNEQFF. As DNA, the CDR3 is TGTGCCAGAAGCCAACTAGCGACCCCACACTCCTACAATGAGCAGTTCTTC. The chain recombines TRBV7-5 with TRBJ2-1; the listed D gene, TRBD2, was not tested against the DNA. TRBV7-5 is a pseudogene. The CDR3 is made up of 17 amino acids.

The V gene is TRBV28, the J gene TRBJ1-3; D not resolved. The CDR3 totals 12 residues. With 7 bases removed from V and 2 bases from J, the gap between germline ends came to 6 bases. The germline gives CDR1 MDHEN, CDR2 SYDVKM. As DNA, the CDR3 is TGTGCCAGCACCACCCCTGGAAACACCATATATTTT. This encodes CASTTPGNTIYF.

The rearrangement uses TRBV19 and TRBJ2-7; D is perhaps TRBD1 (6 bases). The CDR3 totals 15 residues. CDR1 and CDR2 (germline): LNHDA, SQIVND (reference sequence). The V end was cut by 5 bases, the J end by 0 bases, with 14 bases between. Written as DNA, the CDR3 is TGTGCCAGTAGTGCTACGGGACACCCCTCCTACGAGCAGTACTTC. Its protein product is CASSATGHPSYEQYF.

This chain joins TRBV30 and TRBJ1-1; D uncertain. V was cut by 4 bases and J by 2 bases, with 11 bases left in between. Germline V gives CDR1 GTSNPN, CDR2 SVGIG (reference sequence). This CDR3 contains 13 residues. CDR3 in DNA: TGTGCCTGGAAAAGACAAGTAAACACTGAAGCTTTCTTT. Encoded protein: CAWKRQVNTEAFF.

This chain links TRBV15 with TRBJ2-7; the D gene is possibly TRBD1 (5 bases). In germline, CDR1 is LNHNV, CDR2 YYDKDF (reference sequence). The V end lost 5 bases, the J end lost 5 bases, and 13 bases lay between the germline ends. This CDR3 spans 13 amino acids. The CDR3 region is CATSAPQGNEQYF. The CDR3 nucleotides are TGTGCCACCAGCGCACCGCAGGGTAACGAGCAGTACTTC.

The chain has TRBV10-2 and TRBJ1-1, with D unresolved. The CDR3 extends over 14 amino acids. The germline CDR1 and CDR2 sequences are WSHSY and SAAADI. Trimming pared 0 bases from V and 3 bases from J, leaving 8 bases between. The CDR3 spells CASSESVGHTEAFF. The CDR3 region has the DNA TGCGCCAGCAGTGAGTCGGTAGGGCACACTGAAGCTTTCTTT.

V and J are TRBV7-8 and TRBJ1-4; tentatively, D is TRBD1 (6 bases). CDR1 and CDR2 (germline): SGHVS, FQNEAQ. V was cut by 5 bases and J by 8 bases, with 21 bases left in between. The CDR3 consists of 16 residues. CDR3: CASSPKPTGKGEKLFF. In DNA form, the CDR3 reads TGTGCCAGCAGCCCAAAACCCACAGGGAAGGGCGAAAAACTGTTTTTT.

The chain links TRBV27 to TRBJ2-3, with D hard to call. The germline CDR1 and CDR2 sequences are MNHEY and SMNVEV (reference sequence). This CDR3 spans 14 amino acids. V shed 6 bases and J shed 0 bases, with 10 bases lying between them. Here the CDR3 reads CASRGFGSTDTQYF. For the CDR3, the DNA is TGTGCCAGCAGGGGGTTCGGTAGCACAGATACGCAGTATTTT.

This chain connects TRBV10-3 to TRBJ2-5; D gene ambiguous. Gene TRBJ2-7 matches the end of the DNA better, so the J call may be wrong. The V gene's germline CDR1 is ENHRY and CDR2 SYGVKD. The CDR3 spans 13 residues. The CDR3 sequence: CAISGAGTYEQYF. CDR3 coding DNA: TGTGCCATCAGTGGGGCAGGAACCTACGAGCAGTACTTC.

The chain joins TRBV27 to TRBJ1-1; D is possibly TRBD1 (6 bases). The germline V and J ends were trimmed by 7 bases and 0 bases, with 18 bases remaining between them. In germline, CDR1 is MNHEY, CDR2 SMNVEV (reference sequence). CDR3 length equals 16 residues. Here the CDR3 reads CASTTRTGTLNTEAFF. The DNA of the CDR3 is TGTGCCAGCACTACTAGAACAGGGACCTTGAACACTGAAGCTTTCTTT.

The J gene is TRBJ2-5, the V gene TRBV7-9; 7 bases are shared with TRBD2. Trimming cost V 5 bases and J 3 bases; bases outside gene matches: 12. Germline CDR1 and CDR2: SEHNR and FQNEAQ (reference sequence). The CDR3 runs to 16 residues. The CDR3 sequence: CASSRPAGGTEETQYF. The CDR3 nucleotides are TGTGCCAGCAGCAGGCCGGCCGGGGGGACCGAAGAGACCCAGTACTTC.

The V and J genes are TRBV19 and TRBJ1-5; weak D call: TRBD1 (6 bases). The CDR3 has 14 residues. CDR1 and CDR2 from the germline V gene are LNHDA and SQIVND (reference sequence). V dropped 5 bases and J dropped 6 bases, with 14 bases sitting between them. The CDR3 bases are TGTGCCAGTAGTCTAGGGGGTGAGCGTCAGCCCCAGCATTTT. This sequence encodes CASSLGGERQPQHF.

The rearrangement links TRBV9 to TRBJ1-2; 9 bases fit TRBD1. The CDR3 consists of 16 residues. Trimming at V came to 3 bases and at J to 8 bases, leaving 14 bases not matched to a gene. CDR1 is SGDLS and CDR2 is YYNGEE in the germline V gene. The CDR3 reads CASSADPGDRVGGYTF. CDR3 DNA: TGTGCCAGCAGCGCCGACCCCGGGGACAGGGTGGGCGGCTACACCTTC. Looking up the rest from reference TRBV9 and TRBJ1-2 gives the full variable domain: DSGVTQTPKHLITATGQRVTLRCSPRSGDLSVYWYQQSLDQGLQFLIQYYNGEERAKGNILERFSAQQFPDLHSELNLSSLELGDSALYFCASSADPGDRVGGYTFGSGTRLTVV.

V and J are TRBV2 and TRBJ1-4, with 9 positions matching TRBD1. Trimming at V came to 10 bases and at J to 8 bases, leaving 8 bases not matched to a gene. Germline V CDR1 and CDR2: SNHLY, FYNNEI. The CDR3 consists of 13 residues. The CDR3: CAITRQGEEKLFF. Written as DNA, the CDR3 is TGTGCCATCACGAGACAGGGGGAGGAAAAACTGTTTTTT.

V and J are TRBV27 and TRBJ2-1; 7 bases map to TRBD2. The V gene end was trimmed by 5 bases and the J gene end by 6 bases; junction bases not matched to a gene: 13. Germline loops: CDR1 MNHEY, CDR2 SMNVEV (reference sequence). The CDR3 has 16 amino acids. The CDR3 spells CASSPFLGGDGNEQFF. The CDR3 DNA is TGTGCCAGCAGTCCGTTTCTTGGGGGGGATGGCAATGAGCAGTTCTTC.

The chain couples TRBV5-1 to TRBJ2-3; 9 nucleotides agree with TRBD2. The CDR3 length is 16 residues. Germline-derived CDR1 and CDR2 are SGHRS and YFSETQ. With V trimmed by 4 bases and J by 0 bases, 6 bases remained unmatched. This chain's CDR3 is CASSARLAASTDTQYF. CDR3 sequence (DNA): TGCGCCAGCAGCGCCCGACTAGCGGCTAGCACAGATACGCAGTATTTT.

This clone was seen a handful of times. This chain connects TRBV18 to TRBJ1-5; D ambiguous. The CDR3 has 13 residues. CDR1 and CDR2 from the germline V gene are KGHSH and LQKENI. Trimming stripped 2 bases from V and 8 bases from J, with 10 bases between. The CDR3 DNA reads as TGTGCCAGCTCACCAGGGCCCAGAGAGCCCCAGCATTTT. Its translation: CASSPGPREPQHF.

The J gene is TRBJ2-5, the V gene TRBV5-1; 8 nucleotides align to TRBD1. The V gene's germline CDR1 is SGHRS and CDR2 YFSETQ. With 2 bases clipped from V and 4 bases from J, the junction kept 10 bases outside the gene matches. The CDR3 covers 16 residues. The CDR3 sequence: CASSFAGGAGGETQYF. DNA of the CDR3: TGCGCCAGCAGCTTTGCAGGGGGCGCTGGGGGAGAGACCCAGTACTTC.

The chain links TRBV7-2 to TRBJ2-7, with 8 bases matching TRBD2. There are 15 residues in the CDR3. V lost 1 base to trimming and J lost 2 bases; unmatched junction nucleotides: 4. In germline, CDR1 is SGHTA, CDR2 FQGNSA. This CDR3 reads CASSLERLATYEQYF. In DNA form, the CDR3 reads TGTGCCAGCAGCTTAGAGAGACTAGCGACCTACGAGCAGTACTTC.

This clone was seen just once. CDR3 residues: CASSTIFDSLNQPQHF. CDR3 nucleotides: TGTGCCAGTAGTACGATTTTCGACAGCTTAAATCAGCCCCAGCATTTT. The chain uses TRBV19 and TRBJ1-5; maybe TRBD1 (5 bases). This CDR3 is built from 16 residues. V lost 4 bases and J 4 bases, leaving 17 bases between the germline ends. CDR1 is LNHDA, CDR2 SQIVND, per germline (reference sequence).

This clone was recorded only once. The chain carries TRBV19 and TRBJ1-2; possible D gene TRBD1, 5 bases. Between the trimmed V and J ends, which lost 10 bases and 6 bases, there was a span of 15 bases. The CDR3 length is 12 residues. Germline V CDR1 and CDR2: LNHDA, SQIVND (reference sequence). DNA for the CDR3: TGTGCCACCAAGCCCAGGGTGGATGGCTACACCTTC. The encoded protein is CATKPRVDGYTF.

The V call is TRBV10-1, the J call TRBJ2-3, with 11 bases aligning to TRBD2. CDR3 size: 16 residues. The trim removed 2 bases at V and 4 bases at J, leaving 5 bases unmatched. Germline loops: CDR1 WNHNN, CDR2 SYGVQD (reference sequence). This chain's CDR3 is CASSEITSGSPDTQYF. The CDR3 region has the DNA TGCGCCAGCAGTGAGATTACTAGCGGGAGCCCAGATACGCAGTATTTT.

The J gene is TRBJ1-6, the V gene TRBV7-9, with a weak D call TRBD1 (5 bases). The germline V and J ends were trimmed by 5 bases and 5 bases, with 13 bases remaining between them. This CDR3 comprises 15 residues. Germline V lookup: CDR1 SEHNR, CDR2 FQNEAQ (reference sequence). In DNA, the CDR3 is TGTGCCAGCAGCGCCCGGGACGGTAATAATTCACCCCTCCACTTT. Amino acid sequence: CASSARDGNNSPLHF.

J is TRBJ2-1 and V is TRBV6-5; TRBD1 might be the D (6 bases). Trimming cost V 7 bases and J 7 bases, with 8 bases left between them. Per germline, CDR1 MNHEY and CDR2 SVGAGI. The CDR3 runs to 11 residues. In DNA, the CDR3 is TGTGCCAGCAAAGGGGGAAATGAGCAGTTCTTC. Translation: CASKGGNEQFF.